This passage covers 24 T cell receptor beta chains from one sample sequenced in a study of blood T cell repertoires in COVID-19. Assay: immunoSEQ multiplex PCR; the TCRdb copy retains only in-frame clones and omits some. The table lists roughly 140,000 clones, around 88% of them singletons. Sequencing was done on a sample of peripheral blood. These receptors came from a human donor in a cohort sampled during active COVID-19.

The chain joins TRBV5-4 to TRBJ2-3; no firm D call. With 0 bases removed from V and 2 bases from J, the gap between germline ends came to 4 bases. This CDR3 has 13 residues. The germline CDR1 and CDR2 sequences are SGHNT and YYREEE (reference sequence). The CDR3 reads CASSLATTDTQYF. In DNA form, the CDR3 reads TGTGCCAGCAGCTTGGCTACCACAGATACGCAGTATTTT.

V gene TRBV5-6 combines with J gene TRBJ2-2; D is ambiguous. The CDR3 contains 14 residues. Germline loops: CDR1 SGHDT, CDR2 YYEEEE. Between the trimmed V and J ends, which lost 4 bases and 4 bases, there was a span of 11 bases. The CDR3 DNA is TGTGCCAGCAGCCCGCGCTTGTTCACCGGGGAGCTGTTTTTT. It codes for CASSPRLFTGELFF.

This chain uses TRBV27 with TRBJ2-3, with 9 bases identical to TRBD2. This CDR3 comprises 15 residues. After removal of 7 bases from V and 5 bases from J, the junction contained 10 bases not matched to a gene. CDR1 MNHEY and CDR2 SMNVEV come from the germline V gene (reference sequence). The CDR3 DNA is TGTGCCAGCACGCCTTCTGGCGGGGGGGAAGATACGCAGTATTTT. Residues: CASTPSGGGEDTQYF.

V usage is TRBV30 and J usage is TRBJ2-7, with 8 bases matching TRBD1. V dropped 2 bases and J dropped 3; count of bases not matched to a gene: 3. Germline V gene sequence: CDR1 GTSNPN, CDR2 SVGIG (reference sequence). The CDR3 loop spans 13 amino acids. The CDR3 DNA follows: TGTGCCTGGAGTAATGACAGGGGCTACGAGCAGTACTTC. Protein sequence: CAWSNDRGYEQYF.

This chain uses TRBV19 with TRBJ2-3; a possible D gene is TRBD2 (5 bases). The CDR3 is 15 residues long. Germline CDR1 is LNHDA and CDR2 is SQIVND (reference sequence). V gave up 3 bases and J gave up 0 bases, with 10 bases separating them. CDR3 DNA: TGTGCCAGTAGTATTTTGGGAGCTAGCACAGATACGCAGTATTTT. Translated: CASSILGASTDTQYF.

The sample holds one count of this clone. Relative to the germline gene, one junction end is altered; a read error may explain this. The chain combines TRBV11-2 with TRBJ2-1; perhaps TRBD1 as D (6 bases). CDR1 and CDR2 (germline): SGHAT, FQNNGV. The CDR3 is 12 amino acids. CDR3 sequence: CAGGQPPNEQFF. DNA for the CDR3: TGCGCGGGTGGACAGCCGCCCAATGAGCAGTTCTTC.

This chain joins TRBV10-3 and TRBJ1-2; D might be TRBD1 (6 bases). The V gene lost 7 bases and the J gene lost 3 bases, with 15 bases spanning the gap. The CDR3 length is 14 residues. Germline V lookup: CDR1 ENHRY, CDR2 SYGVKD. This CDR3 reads CAITETGDYYGYTF. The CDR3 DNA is TGTGCCATCACCGAGACAGGTGACTACTATGGCTACACCTTC.

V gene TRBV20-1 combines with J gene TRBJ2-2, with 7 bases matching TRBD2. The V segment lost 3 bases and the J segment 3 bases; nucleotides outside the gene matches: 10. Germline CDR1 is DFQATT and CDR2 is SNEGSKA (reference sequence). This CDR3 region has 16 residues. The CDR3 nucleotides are TGCAGTGCTAGTCCCGGACTAGGGAGATACACCGGGGAGCTGTTTTTT. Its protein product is CSASPGLGRYTGELFF.

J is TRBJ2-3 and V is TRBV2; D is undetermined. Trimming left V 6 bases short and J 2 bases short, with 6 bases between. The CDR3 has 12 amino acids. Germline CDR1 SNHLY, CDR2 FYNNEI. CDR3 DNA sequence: TGTGCCAGCAGCATAGCCACAGATACGCAGTATTTT. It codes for CASSIATDTQYF.

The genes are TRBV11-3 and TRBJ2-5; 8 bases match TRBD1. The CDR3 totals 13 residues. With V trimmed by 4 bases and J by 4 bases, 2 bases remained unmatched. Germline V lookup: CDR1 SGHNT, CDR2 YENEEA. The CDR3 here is CASSSDRGETQYF. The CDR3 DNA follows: TGTGCCAGCAGCTCCGACAGGGGAGAGACCCAGTACTTC.

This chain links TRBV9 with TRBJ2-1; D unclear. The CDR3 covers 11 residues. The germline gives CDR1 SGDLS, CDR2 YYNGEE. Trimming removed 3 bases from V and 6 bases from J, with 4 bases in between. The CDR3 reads CASSGLNEQFF. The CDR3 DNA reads TGTGCCAGCAGCGGTCTCAATGAGCAGTTCTTC.

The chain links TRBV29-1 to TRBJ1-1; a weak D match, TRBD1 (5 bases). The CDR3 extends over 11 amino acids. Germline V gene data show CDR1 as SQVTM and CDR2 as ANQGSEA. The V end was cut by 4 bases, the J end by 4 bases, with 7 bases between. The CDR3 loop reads CSVGQGTEAFF. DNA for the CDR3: TGCAGCGTTGGTCAGGGCACTGAAGCTTTCTTT.

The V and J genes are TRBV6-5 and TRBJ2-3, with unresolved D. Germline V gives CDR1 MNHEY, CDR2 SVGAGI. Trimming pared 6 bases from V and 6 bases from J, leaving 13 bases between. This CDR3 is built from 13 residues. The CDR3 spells CASSPRSRDTQYF. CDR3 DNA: TGTGCCAGCAGCCCAAGGTCCAGGGATACGCAGTATTTT.

CDR3 in amino acids: CASRPGTGSYNEQFF. CDR3 in DNA: TGCGCCAGCAGGCCCGGGACAGGCTCCTACAATGAGCAGTTCTTC. The chain employs TRBV5-1 and TRBJ2-1, with TRBD1 matching over 8 bases. V lost 5 bases to trimming and J lost 0 bases; unmatched junction nucleotides: 4. Germline V gene data show CDR1 as SGHRS and CDR2 as YFSETQ. The CDR3 sequence is 15 residues long.

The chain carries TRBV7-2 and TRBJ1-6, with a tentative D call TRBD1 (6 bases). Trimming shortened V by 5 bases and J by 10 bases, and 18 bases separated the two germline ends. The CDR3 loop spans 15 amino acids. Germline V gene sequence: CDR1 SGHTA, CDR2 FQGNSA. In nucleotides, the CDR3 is TGTGCCAGCAGCATCACAGGGTTGATAAACTCACCCCTCCACTTT. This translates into CASSITGLINSPLHF.

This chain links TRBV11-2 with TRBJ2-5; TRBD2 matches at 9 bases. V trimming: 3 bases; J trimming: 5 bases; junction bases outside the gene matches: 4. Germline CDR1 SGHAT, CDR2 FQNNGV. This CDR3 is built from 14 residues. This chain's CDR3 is CASSLGTSRETQYF. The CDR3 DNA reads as TGTGCCAGCAGCTTGGGGACTAGCAGGGAGACCCAGTACTTC.

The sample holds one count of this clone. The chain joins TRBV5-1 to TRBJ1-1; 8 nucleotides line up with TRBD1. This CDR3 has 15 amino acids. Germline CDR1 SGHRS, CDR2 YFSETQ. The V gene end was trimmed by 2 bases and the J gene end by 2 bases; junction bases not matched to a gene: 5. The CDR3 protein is CASSLHRGDNTEAFF. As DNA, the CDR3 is TGCGCCAGCAGCTTACACAGGGGGGACAACACTGAAGCTTTCTTT.

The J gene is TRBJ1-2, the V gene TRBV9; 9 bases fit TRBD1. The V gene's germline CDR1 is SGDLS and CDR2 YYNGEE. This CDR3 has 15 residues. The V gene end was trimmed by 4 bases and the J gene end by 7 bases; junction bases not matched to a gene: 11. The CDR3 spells CASSSTGQGTSGYTF. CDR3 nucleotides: TGTGCCAGCAGCTCTACCGGACAGGGGACGTCTGGCTACACCTTC.

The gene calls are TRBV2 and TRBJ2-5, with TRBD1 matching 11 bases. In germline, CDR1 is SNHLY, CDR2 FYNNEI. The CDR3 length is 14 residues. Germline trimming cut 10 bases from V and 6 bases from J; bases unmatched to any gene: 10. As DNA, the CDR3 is TGTGCCACCGAGGGGACAGGGGGTAAGAAGACCCAGTACTTC. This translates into CATEGTGGKKTQYF.

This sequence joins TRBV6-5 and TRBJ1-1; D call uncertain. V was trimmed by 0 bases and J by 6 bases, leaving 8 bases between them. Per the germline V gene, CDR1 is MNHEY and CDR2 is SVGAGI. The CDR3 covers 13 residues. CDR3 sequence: CASSYSGSSEAFF. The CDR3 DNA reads TGTGCCAGCAGTTACTCGGGCAGCTCTGAAGCTTTCTTT.

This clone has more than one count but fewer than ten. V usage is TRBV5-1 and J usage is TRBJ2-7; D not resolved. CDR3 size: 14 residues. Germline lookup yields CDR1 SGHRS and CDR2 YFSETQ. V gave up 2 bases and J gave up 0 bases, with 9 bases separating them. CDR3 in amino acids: CASSFILSSYEQYF. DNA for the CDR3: TGCGCCAGCAGCTTTATACTTTCCTCCTACGAGCAGTACTTC.

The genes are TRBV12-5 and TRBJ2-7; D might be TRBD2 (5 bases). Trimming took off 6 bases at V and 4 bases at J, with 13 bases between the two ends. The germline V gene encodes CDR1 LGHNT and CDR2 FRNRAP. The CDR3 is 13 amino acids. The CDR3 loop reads CASGPGFGYEQYF. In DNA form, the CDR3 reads TGTGCTAGTGGCCCGGGGTTCGGATACGAGCAGTACTTC.

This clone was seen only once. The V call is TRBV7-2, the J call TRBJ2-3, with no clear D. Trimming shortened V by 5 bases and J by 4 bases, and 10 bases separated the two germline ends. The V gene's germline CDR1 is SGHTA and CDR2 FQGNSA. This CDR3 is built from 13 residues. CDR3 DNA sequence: TGTGCCAGCAGCCAACAAGTTCCAGATACGCAGTATTTT. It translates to CASSQQVPDTQYF.

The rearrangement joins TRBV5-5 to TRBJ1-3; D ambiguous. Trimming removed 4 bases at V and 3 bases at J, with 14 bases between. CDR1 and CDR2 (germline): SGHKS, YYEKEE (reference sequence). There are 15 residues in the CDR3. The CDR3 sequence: CASSPGGGLGNTIYF. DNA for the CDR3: TGTGCCAGCAGCCCCGGAGGAGGGCTTGGAAACACCATATATTTT.